The clone carrying this T cell receptor (beta chain) was picked up a small number of times. Its antigen is not identified. This sample was taken from a study of cytomegalovirus exposure and HLA in healthy donors. PCR involved 60 Vbeta and 13 Jbeta primers. Assay: immunoSEQ multiplex PCR; the TCRdb copy retains only in-frame clones and omits some. The data show about 140,000 clones, around three fifths seen once. The V gene lost 4 bases and the J gene lost 4 bases, with 11 bases spanning the gap. The CDR3 contains 13 residues. Germline-derived CDR1 and CDR2 are SGHRS and YFSETQ. Study-level results: Later, TCR association rates were found to vary by HLA locus, highest for DRB1 and lowest for HLA-C. It has been reported that TCR beta sequences accurately predicted the HLA-A and HLA-B alleles of most subjects.

Donors consisted of healthy bone marrow donors. The TCR was taken from a male donor in good health and CMV-seronegative. The chain couples TRBV5-1 to TRBJ1-2; D is uncertain. Sequenced material: PBMCs. The CDR3 DNA is TGCGCCAGCAGCCCGGTCACCCTCTATGGCTACACCTTC. Its translation is CASSPVTLYGYTF.